This passage covers 4 T cell receptor beta chains from one sample sequenced in a study of blood T cell repertoires in COVID-19. Sequencing was performed with immunoSEQ multiplex PCR; in TCRdb, only in-frame clones are kept and a portion is missing. Found here are 350,000 to 550,000 clones, 80% to 90% of them singletons; the top ten hold approximately 1.2%. Sequencing was performed on PBMCs or T cells enriched from blood (not recorded which). These receptors were collected from a man aged 30-40 years who had recovered from COVID-19.

This clone has just one count. This chain joins TRBV19 and TRBJ2-5; tentative D call: TRBD2 (5 bases). Germline V gene lookup returns CDR1 LNHDA and CDR2 SQIVND (reference sequence). This CDR3 is 16 amino acids long. Between the trimmed V and J ends, which lost 5 bases and 5 bases, there was a span of 21 bases. The CDR3 here is CASSREVRPLWETQYF. The DNA for the CDR3 is TGTGCCAGTAGTCGGGAAGTGAGACCCTTATGGGAGACCCAGTACTTC.

As DNA, the CDR3 is TGCGCCAGCAGCCAAGGAGGAGGGCTGAGCTCCTACGAGCAGTACTTC. It translates to CASSQGGGLSSYEQYF. This rearrangement joins TRBV4-1 to TRBJ2-7; D possibly corresponds to TRBD2 (6 bases). CDR1 and CDR2 (germline): MGHRA, YSYEKL. V was shortened by 1 base and J by 0 bases, with 13 bases between the two germline ends. The CDR3 is made up of 16 amino acids.

The V gene is TRBV5-1, the J gene TRBJ2-1, with D tentatively TRBD1 (6 bases). CDR3 size: 15 residues. Germline lookup yields CDR1 SGHRS and CDR2 YFSETQ. The ends were cut back, 1 base at V and 9 bases at J, with 17 bases in the middle. CDR3 in amino acids: CASSLSVGGSSEQFF. CDR3 coding DNA: TGCGCCAGCAGCTTGTCAGTAGGGGGTTCTAGTGAGCAGTTCTTC. The full variable domain, rest sourced from reference TRBV5-1 and TRBJ2-1, is KAGVTQTPRYLIKTRGQQVTLSCSPISGHRSVSWYQQTPGQGLQFLFEYFSETQRNKGNFPGRFSGRQFSNSRSEMNVSTLELGDSALYLCASSLSVGGSSEQFFGPGTRLTVL.

The chain employs TRBV27 and TRBJ2-1, with D possibly being TRBD2 (6 bases). CDR1 is MNHEY, CDR2 SMNVEV, per germline (reference sequence). The V gene lost 1 base and the J gene lost 9 bases, with 13 bases spanning the gap. This CDR3 contains 14 residues. The CDR3 sequence: CASSLFSGRSEQFF. DNA for the CDR3: TGTGCCAGCAGTTTATTTTCTGGGAGGAGTGAGCAGTTCTTC.